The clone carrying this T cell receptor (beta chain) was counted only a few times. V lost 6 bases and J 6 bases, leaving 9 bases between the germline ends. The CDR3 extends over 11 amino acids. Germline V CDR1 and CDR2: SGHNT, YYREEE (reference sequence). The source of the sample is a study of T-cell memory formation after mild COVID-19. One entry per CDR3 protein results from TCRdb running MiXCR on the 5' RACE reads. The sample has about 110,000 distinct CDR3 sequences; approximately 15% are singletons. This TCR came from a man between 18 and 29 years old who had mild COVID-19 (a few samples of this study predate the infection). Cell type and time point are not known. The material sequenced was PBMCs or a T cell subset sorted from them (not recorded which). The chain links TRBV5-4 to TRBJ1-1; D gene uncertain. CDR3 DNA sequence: TGTGCCAGCATCTACGGGGCTGAAGCTTTCTTT. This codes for CASIYGAEAFF.